This is a list of T cell receptor beta chains from one sample in a study of blood T cell repertoires in COVID-19. Measured with immunoSEQ multiplex PCR; TCRdb has only the in-frame clones, and not every one. The table includes about 210,000 clones, around 80% detected once. Sequencing was carried out using peripheral blood. All receptors derive from a woman aged 55-70 years with COVID-19, enrolled during active disease. Both conserved end residues are part of each CDR3. Fields, in order: V gene, clone size, D gene, J gene, CDR3 protein, CDR3 DNA. A D gene is named only where the DNA matches it firmly. Where a row states a size, it is once, few, many or the class of an expanded clone; other rows omit it.

>TRBV9|NA|TRBD2|TRBJ2-1
CASSHQGLARRTSTYNEQFF
TGTGCCAGCAGCCACCAGGGACTAGCGCGAAGAACTAGTACCTACAATGAGCAGTTCTTC
>TRBV21-1|NA|NA|TRBJ1-4
CASSKARGTGPNEKLFF
TGTGCCAGCAGCAAAGCGAGGGGGACGGGGCCTAATGAAAAACTGTTTTTT
>TRBV15|NA|TRBD1|TRBJ2-5
CATNDRGQETQYF
TGTGCCACGAACGACAGGGGACAAGAGACCCAGTACTTC
>TRBV19|NA|TRBD1|TRBJ2-5
CASSLGRGTAVGETQYF
TGTGCCAGTAGTTTAGGGCGTGGGACAGCCGTTGGAGAGACCCAGTACTTC
>TRBV4-2|few|NA|TRBJ1-2
CASSHGLNANYGYTF
TGTGCCAGCAGCCATGGACTAAATGCTAACTATGGCTACACCTTC
>TRBV19|NA|TRBD1|TRBJ1-2
CASRTPGGRSHGYTF
TGTGCCAGTCGAACCCCAGGGGGCCGGAGTCATGGCTACACCTTC
>TRBV9|NA|NA|TRBJ2-2
CASSPRAGGETGELFF
TGTGCCAGCAGCCCCCGTGCAGGAGGGGAGACCGGGGAGCTGTTTTTT
>TRBV5-1|once|NA|TRBJ1-1
CASSSKIFDRLEGDTEAFF
TGCGCCAGCAGCTCCAAAATCTTTGACAGGCTAGAGGGGGACACTGAAGCTTTCTTT
>TRBV20-1|NA|NA|TRBJ1-5
CSASPIGNQPQHF
TGCAGTGCTAGTCCGATAGGCAATCAGCCCCAGCATTTT
>TRBV28|NA|NA|TRBJ2-3
CASSSPHLGGTDTQYF
TGTGCCAGCAGTTCCCCACATCTCGGAGGCACAGATACGCAGTATTTT
>TRBV14|few|NA|TRBJ2-7
CASTPGLAPQLVF
TGTGCCAGCACCCCCGGTTTAGCACCCCAACTAGTCTTC
>TRBV5-1|NA|NA|TRBJ2-2
CASSLMADNTGELFF
TGCGCCAGCAGCTTGATGGCAGATAACACCGGGGAGCTGTTTTTT
>TRBV6-5|NA|TRBD1|TRBJ1-2
CASSSDRRVVGYTF
TGTGCCAGCAGCTCGGACAGGAGAGTGGTTGGCTACACCTTC
>TRBV19|NA|NA|TRBJ1-2
CASTSTPTGYGYTF
TGTGCCAGTACCTCTACACCGACGGGCTATGGCTACACCTTC
>TRBV2|NA|TRBD2|TRBJ2-1
CASSVVAGGGEQFF
TGTGCCAGCAGTGTGGTAGCGGGGGGCGGTGAGCAGTTCTTC
>TRBV4-2|NA|TRBD2|TRBJ2-5
CASSQGLAGAPGGTQYF
TGTGCCAGCAGCCAGGGGCTAGCGGGGGCCCCCGGGGGGACCCAGTACTTC
>TRBV7-2|once|TRBD1|TRBJ2-5
CASSLSPTGAQETQYF
TGTGCCAGCAGCTTAAGCCCTACAGGGGCCCAAGAGACCCAGTACTTC
>TRBV29-1|once|NA|TRBJ2-2
CSVDQVNTGELFF
TGCAGCGTTGATCAGGTGAACACCGGGGAGCTGTTTTTT
>TRBV4-2|once|TRBD1|TRBJ1-5
CASSAGTGNQPQHF
TGTGCCAGCAGTGCCGGGACAGGGAATCAGCCCCAGCATTTT
>TRBV10-1|NA|NA|TRBJ2-2
CASSESGGGSYTGELFF
TGCGCCAGCAGTGAGTCGGGAGGCGGCTCATACACCGGGGAGCTGTTTTTT
>TRBV28|NA|NA|TRBJ2-7
CASSSPTGTHYEQYF
TGTGCCAGCAGTTCGCCCACAGGGACCCACTACGAGCAGTACTTC
>TRBV11-2|NA|TRBD1|TRBJ1-4
CASSRWTGENEKLFF
TGTGCCAGCAGCCGGTGGACAGGGGAAAATGAAAAACTGTTTTTT
>TRBV6-6|NA|NA|TRBJ1-2
CANGLGGNYGYTF
TGTGCCAACGGCCTGGGGGGTAACTATGGCTACACCTTC
>TRBV6-1|NA|NA|TRBJ1-6
CASSDRLDSPLHF
TGTGCCAGCAGTGACCGACTGGATTCACCCCTCCACTTT